These 10 T cell receptor beta chains were sequenced from one sample in a study of T cell clusters in autoimmune cytopenias. Each sample's input was roughly 270 ng genomic DNA, 38,000 or so genome equivalents. TRB rearrangements were amplified by touch-down multiplex PCR with mixed TRB-A/B primers. TCRdb re-called the multiplex PCR reads and gives one entry per CDR3 protein, without DNA. Its listing shows 6,000 to 9,500 distinct CDR3 sequences. What was sequenced was peripheral blood. The origin of the receptors is a human donor with an autoimmune cytopenia or autoimmune hepatitis (not recorded which).

J is TRBJ2-3 and V is TRBV20-1; TCRdb selects TRBD1, and the lack of DNA leaves this call unchecked. In germline, CDR1 is DFQATT, CDR2 SNEGSKA (reference sequence). This CDR3 has 15 residues. CDR3 residues: CSARRPLEVPDTQYF.

According to its frequency, this clonotype is medium-sized. CDR3 amino acids: CASSYSSGRAYNEQFF. The rearrangement uses TRBV7-2 and TRBJ2-1; TCRdb gives TRBD2 as the D gene, but with no DNA this cannot be confirmed. CDR3 length: 16 amino acids. In germline, CDR1 is SGHTA, CDR2 FQGNSA.

The gene calls are TRBV9 and TRBJ2-3. This CDR3 comprises 14 residues. Germline V lookup: CDR1 SGDLS, CDR2 YYNGEE. The CDR3 loop reads CASSERGLQDTQYF.

By frequency, this clonotype is medium-sized (0.01 to 0.1%). This rearrangement joins TRBV19 to TRBJ2-1; absent DNA, TCRdb's TRBD2 call cannot be checked. CDR1 is LNHDA and CDR2 is SQIVND in the germline V gene (reference sequence). The CDR3 sequence is 15 residues long. The CDR3 is CASSIEGREYNEQFF.

The chain is built from TRBV5-5 and TRBJ2-1; lacking DNA, the TRBD2 call made by TCRdb goes unchecked. The CDR3 runs 15 residues. Germline CDR1 SGHKS, CDR2 YYEKEE (reference sequence). This CDR3 reads CASSWGTNSYNEQFF.

Judged by frequency, this clonotype is medium-sized (0.01 to 0.1%). The chain uses TRBV6-2 or TRBV6-3 and TRBJ1-1. The CDR3 is made up of 13 amino acids. The germline CDR1 and CDR2 sequences are MNHEY and SVGEGT. Here the CDR3 reads CASRRREATEAFF.

CDR3 in amino acids: CATSDFYVRDRVHNEQFF. This chain joins TRBV24-1 and TRBJ2-1; TCRdb's assignment of TRBD1 cannot be checked, as there is no DNA. CDR1 and CDR2 from the germline V gene are KGHDR and SFDVKD. The CDR3 covers 18 residues.

J is TRBJ1-5 and V is TRBV18; TCRdb outputs TRBD1, but without DNA this stays unchecked. Germline CDR1 and CDR2: KGHSH and LQKENI. This CDR3 contains 18 residues. The CDR3 sequence is CASSPGNRRGPGNQPQHF.

This clonotype is medium-sized by frequency. The rearrangement joins TRBV7-2 to TRBJ1-1. This CDR3 is 14 amino acids long. The germline CDR1 and CDR2 sequences are SGHTA and FQGNSA. CDR3 loop: CASSLGGGNTEAFF.

This rearrangement joins TRBV7-2 to TRBJ2-1; the TRBD1 assignment by TCRdb is unverifiable without DNA. CDR1 is SGHTA and CDR2 is FQGNSA in the germline V gene. There are 14 residues in the CDR3. CDR3 in amino acids: CASSPPNVYNEQFF. Full variable domain (outside the CDR3, taken from reference TRBV7-2 and TRBJ2-1): GAGVSQSPSNKVTEKGKDVELRCDPISGHTALYWYRQSLGQGLEFLIYFQGNSAPDKSGLPSDRFSAERTGGSVSTLTIQRTQQEDSAVYLCASSPPNVYNEQFFGPGTRLTVL.